The 28 T cell receptor beta chains presented below share a single source sample, sequenced in a study of blood T cell repertoires in COVID-19. Sequencing used immunoSEQ multiplex PCR; TCRdb keeps in-frame clones, though not all of them. Among 150,000 to 250,000 clones listed, approximately 84% were seen once. Sequenced input: peripheral blood. The origin of the receptors is a human donor with acute or convalescent COVID-19. The donor label of this sample is uncertain.

The genes are TRBV9 and TRBJ1-1, with 7 bases identical to TRBD1. V gave up 1 base and J gave up 4 bases; unmatched junction bases: 4. Per the germline V gene, CDR1 is SGDLS and CDR2 is YYNGEE. This CDR3 spans 14 amino acids. The CDR3 DNA reads as TGTGCCAGCAGCGTACAGGGGGGAAGCACTGAAGCTTTCTTT. Translation gives CASSVQGGSTEAFF.

The chain employs TRBV27 and TRBJ1-5; D might be TRBD1 (6 bases). Germline V gene lookup returns CDR1 MNHEY and CDR2 SMNVEV (reference sequence). This CDR3 comprises 14 residues. Trimming left V 5 bases short and J 7 bases short, with 15 bases between. The CDR3 region is CASSPHRAEQPQHF. The CDR3 DNA is TGTGCCAGCAGTCCCCACAGGGCAGAACAGCCCCAGCATTTT.

This clone was seen a few times. The J gene is TRBJ2-3, the V gene TRBV4-1, with 14 bases identical to TRBD2. Germline lookup yields CDR1 MGHRA and CDR2 YSYEKL. V lost 3 bases to trimming and J lost 5 bases; unmatched junction nucleotides: 10. This CDR3 region has 18 residues. CDR3 sequence reads: CASSQDPGLAGAGDTQYF. The CDR3 region has the DNA TGCGCCAGCAGCCAGGACCCGGGACTAGCGGGAGCCGGAGATACGCAGTATTTT.

The rearrangement uses TRBV7-2 and TRBJ2-3; D uncertain. This CDR3 is 13 amino acids long. Germline loops: CDR1 SGHTA, CDR2 FQGNSA. V was cut by 0 bases and J by 6 bases, with 7 bases left in between. The chain's CDR3 is CASSLASMDTQYF. The CDR3 region has the DNA TGTGCCAGCAGCTTAGCTAGTATGGATACGCAGTATTTT.

The chain combines TRBV7-2 with TRBJ2-1, with 10 bases matching TRBD2. The V segment lost 5 bases and the J segment 12 bases; nucleotides outside the gene matches: 16. The germline V gene encodes CDR1 SGHTA and CDR2 FQGNSA. The CDR3 runs to 16 residues. The CDR3 DNA is TGTGCCAGCAGCCTCCGGACTAGCGGAGAAGGAATGACGCAGTTCTTC. Residues: CASSLRTSGEGMTQFF.

V and J are TRBV20-1 and TRBJ1-2; possible D gene TRBD1, 5 bases. Germline V gene lookup returns CDR1 DFQATT and CDR2 SNEGSKA (reference sequence). With 3 bases removed from V and 5 bases from J, the gap between germline ends came to 16 bases. The CDR3 runs 14 residues. CDR3 DNA sequence: TGCAGTGCTAGTTTGCAGGCCTCAGGGTATGGCTACACCTTC. It is translated as CSASLQASGYGYTF.

This chain links TRBV27 with TRBJ2-1, with D tentatively TRBD1 (6 bases). The CDR3 is made up of 17 amino acids. The germline V gene has CDR1 MNHEY and CDR2 SMNVEV (reference sequence). V gave up 5 bases and J gave up 0 bases, with 17 bases separating them. The CDR3 loop reads CASSPYRAPSSYNEQFF. For the CDR3, the DNA is TGTGCCAGCAGTCCCTACAGGGCTCCTAGCTCCTACAATGAGCAGTTCTTC.

The V call is TRBV7-3, the J call TRBJ2-3; 13 bases line up with TRBD2. This CDR3 spans 15 amino acids. The germline CDR1 and CDR2 sequences are SGHTA and FQGTGA. J gave up 9 bases and V 3 bases, and 6 bases lay outside the gene matches. CDR3 in DNA: TGTGCCAGCAGCTTTTCCCGGACTAGCGGGAGCACGCAGTATTTT. Translation gives CASSFSRTSGSTQYF.

V usage is TRBV20-1 and J usage is TRBJ1-1, with 7 bases identical to TRBD1. The CDR3 runs to 12 residues. After removal of 3 bases from V and 6 bases from J, the junction contained 4 bases not matched to a gene. Germline V gives CDR1 DFQATT, CDR2 SNEGSKA (reference sequence). The CDR3 loop reads CSASRGRPEAFF. CDR3 in DNA: TGCAGTGCTAGTAGGGGGCGGCCTGAAGCTTTCTTT.

The V and J genes are TRBV5-1 and TRBJ2-7, with D perhaps matching TRBD1 (6 bases). The CDR3 covers 15 residues. Looked up from germline, CDR1 is SGHRS and CDR2 is YFSETQ. The germline V and J ends were trimmed by 4 bases and 0 bases, with 14 bases remaining between them. The CDR3 protein is CASSTLTGSSYEQYF. The CDR3 DNA follows: TGCGCCAGCAGCACCCTAACAGGGAGCTCCTACGAGCAGTACTTC.

The chain links TRBV4-2 to TRBJ2-2, with 9 bases lining up with TRBD2. This CDR3 contains 15 residues. The V segment lost 4 bases and the J segment 1 base; nucleotides outside the gene matches: 1. From germline, CDR1 is LGHNA and CDR2 YNFKEQ. For the CDR3, the DNA is TGTGCCAGCAGCCTGACTAGCGGGAACACCGGGGAGCTGTTTTTT. Translated: CASSLTSGNTGELFF.

The chain recombines TRBV6-2 or TRBV6-3 with TRBJ2-1, with 11 bases identical to TRBD2. The germline V gene has CDR1 MNHEY and CDR2 SVGEGT. This CDR3 spans 18 amino acids. J gave up 4 bases and V 4 bases, and 12 bases lay outside the gene matches. As DNA, the CDR3 is TGTGCCAGCAGTTCCACTCCTACGATAGCGGGAGGGTACAATGAGCAGTTCTTC. Translated, it gives CASSSTPTIAGGYNEQFF.

The rearrangement joins TRBV30 to TRBJ2-1; 14 bases agree with TRBD2. Germline V gene data show CDR1 as GTSNPN and CDR2 as SVGIG (reference sequence). The CDR3 is 14 amino acids. Losses at the gene ends were 2 bases for V and 12 bases for J; bases not matched to a gene: 6. In DNA, the CDR3 is TGTGCCTGGAGTCTCCAGGGACTAGCGGGAGTGCAGTTCTTC. Translated: CAWSLQGLAGVQFF.

The chain has TRBV6-5 and TRBJ2-7; 7 positions agree with TRBD1. V shed 7 bases and J 5 bases; nucleotides not matched to a gene: 11. CDR3 length equals 14 residues. CDR1 MNHEY and CDR2 SVGAGI come from the germline V gene. DNA for the CDR3: TGTGCCAGCATCCTGACAGGGAATCCCAACGAGCAGTACTTC. Residues: CASILTGNPNEQYF.

The chain combines TRBV9 with TRBJ1-5; weak D call: TRBD1 (6 bases). Germline-derived CDR1 and CDR2 are SGDLS and YYNGEE. This CDR3 comprises 16 residues. The V end lost 0 bases, the J end lost 3 bases, and 13 bases lay between the germline ends. DNA for the CDR3: TGTGCCAGCAGCGTAGGGGCAGGGGAGCACAATCAGCCCCAGCATTTT. Encoded protein: CASSVGAGEHNQPQHF. The variable domain in full, with the rest retrieved from reference TRBV9 and TRBJ1-5, is DSGVTQTPKHLITATGQRVTLRCSPRSGDLSVYWYQQSLDQGLQFLIQYYNGEERAKGNILERFSAQQFPDLHSELNLSSLELGDSALYFCASSVGAGEHNQPQHFGDGTRLSIL.

The V call is TRBV6-6, the J call TRBJ2-7; 8 bases are a match to TRBD1. In germline, CDR1 is MNHNY, CDR2 SVGAGI (reference sequence). V lost 6 bases, J lost 2 bases, and 6 bases stayed unmatched. This CDR3 has 14 amino acids. CDR3 region: CASSRGQGPYEQYF. DNA of the CDR3: TGTGCCAGCAGCAGAGGACAGGGACCCTACGAGCAGTACTTC.

The J gene is TRBJ2-3, the V gene TRBV12-5; the D gene is possibly TRBD1 (6 bases). The germline CDR1 and CDR2 sequences are LGHNT and FRNRAP. Trimming shortened V by 6 bases and J by 8 bases, and 18 bases separated the two germline ends. The length of the CDR3 is 14 residues. Here the CDR3 reads CASGGTPIVGTQYF. In DNA, the CDR3 is TGTGCTAGTGGGGGGACACCGATTGTTGGTACGCAGTATTTT.

V is TRBV5-1 and J is TRBJ2-7, with a tentative D call TRBD1 (5 bases). This CDR3 is 12 amino acids long. Germline values: CDR1 SGHRS, CDR2 YFSETQ. Trimming shortened V by 2 bases and J by 5 bases, and 8 bases separated the two germline ends. The CDR3 nucleotides read TGCGCCAGCAGCTTTCTAGGGGACGAGCAGTACTTC. It yields the protein CASSFLGDEQYF. The entire variable domain, with the rest obtained from reference TRBV5-1 and TRBJ2-7, is as follows: KAGVTQTPRYLIKTRGQQVTLSCSPISGHRSVSWYQQTPGQGLQFLFEYFSETQRNKGNFPGRFSGRQFSNSRSEMNVSTLELGDSALYLCASSFLGDEQYFGPGTRLTVT.

The CDR3 nucleotides read TGTGCCAGCAGTCCTTACGGGTTCGGGACTCGGGTCACAGATACGCAGTATTTT. This codes for CASSPYGFGTRVTDTQYF. J is TRBJ2-3 and V is TRBV6-6, with a weak D call TRBD2 (6 bases). Germline CDR1 and CDR2: MNHNY and SVGAGI (reference sequence). The CDR3 runs 18 residues. V was pared by 5 bases and J by 2 bases, with 23 bases between.

The DNA of the CDR3 is TGTGCCAGCAGCTTAGCCACCGTCGGGGAGACCCAGTACTTC. Amino acids: CASSLATVGETQYF. The rearrangement uses TRBV7-9 and TRBJ2-5; no clear D gene. The CDR3 length is 14 residues. Trimming took 0 bases from V and 5 from J, leaving 10 bases between them. Germline assignment: CDR1 SEHNR and CDR2 FQNEAQ (reference sequence).

This chain connects TRBV18 to TRBJ1-1; 8 nucleotides match TRBD1. V gave up 4 bases and J gave up 4 bases; unmatched junction bases: 14. Looked up from germline, CDR1 is KGHSH and CDR2 is LQKENI. The length of the CDR3 is 17 residues. The chain's CDR3 is CASSLLSWTGSTTEAFF. The CDR3 coding sequence is TGTGCCAGCTCACTGCTCTCATGGACAGGGAGTACCACTGAAGCTTTCTTT.

The J gene is TRBJ1-6, the V gene TRBV25-1, with TRBD1 as a possible D gene (6 bases). There are 14 residues in the CDR3. CDR1 is MGHDK, CDR2 SYGVNS, per germline. Trimming took off 5 bases at V and 7 bases at J, with 12 bases between the two ends. CDR3 nucleotides: TGTGCCAGCAGTTTTGGACAGTTGAATTCACCCCTCCACTTT. This codes for CASSFGQLNSPLHF.

The rearrangement uses TRBV7-8 and TRBJ1-5; D not resolved. V was clipped by 1 base and J by 1 base, with 2 bases between them. The CDR3 has 13 residues. Germline-derived CDR1 and CDR2 are SGHVS and FQNEAQ. Here the CDR3 DNA reads TGTGCCAGCAGCTTAGTAAGCAATCAGCCCCAGCATTTT. It codes for CASSLVSNQPQHF.

V is TRBV6-4 and J is TRBJ2-7; TRBD2 might be the D (6 bases). The CDR3 has 13 residues. Trimming stripped 2 bases from V and 6 bases from J, with 11 bases between. Germline-derived CDR1 and CDR2 are MRHNA and SNTAGT. As DNA, the CDR3 is TGTGCCAGCAGTGACCAGGGAGGCGGCGAGCAGTACTTC. It yields the protein CASSDQGGGEQYF.

The genes are TRBV27 and TRBJ2-7; 14 bases align to TRBD2. V shed 5 bases, J shed 3 bases, and the junction held 9 bases outside the gene matches. Germline lookup yields CDR1 MNHEY and CDR2 SMNVEV (reference sequence). The CDR3 length is 17 residues. The CDR3 bases are TGTGCCAGCAGTGTCGGGACTAGCGGGAGTCATAACTACGAGCAGTACTTC. It yields the protein CASSVGTSGSHNYEQYF.

CDR3 sequence (DNA): TGTGCCAGCATATCTAGACAGGGGAAGAAGGCTGAAGCTTTCTTT. Amino acids: CASISRQGKKAEAFF. V gene TRBV6-5 combines with J gene TRBJ1-1; TRBD1 matches 8 bases. Trimming took 7 bases from V and 6 from J; bases not matched to a gene: 13. Per germline, CDR1 MNHEY and CDR2 SVGAGI. The CDR3 runs 15 residues.

This chain joins TRBV29-1 and TRBJ2-3, with TRBD2 matching 9 bases. Germline V gene lookup returns CDR1 SQVTM and CDR2 ANQGSEA. V dropped 7 bases and J dropped 7; count of bases not matched to a gene: 12. The CDR3 covers 14 residues. In DNA, the CDR3 is TGCAGCGCTCCCCGCGGGGGGGGGCTGAATACGCAGTATTTT. Amino acids: CSAPRGGGLNTQYF.

The chain employs TRBV11-2 and TRBJ1-2; D ambiguous. This CDR3 is 12 amino acids long. CDR1 SGHAT and CDR2 FQNNGV come from the germline V gene. Deletions cut 6 bases from V and 6 bases from J, with 11 bases between. The CDR3 coding sequence is TGTGCCAGCAGGCCGACTGATCATGGCTACACCTTC. Encoded protein: CASRPTDHGYTF.